These 25 T cell receptor beta chains were sequenced from one sample in a study of read filtering for tumor transcriptome and immune sequencing. The library was built from roughly 400 ng RNA with molecular barcoded adaptors for alpha/delta and beta/gamma chains. In TCRdb, the reads were re-called with MiXCR into one record per CDR3 protein. This sample has 90,000 or so distinct CDR3 sequences, with around a fifth found just once. Specimen: a population of CD138-negative cells sorted from bone marrow. The origin of the receptors is a donor at least 40 years old with multiple myeloma.

This clonotype was observed at least ten times. J is TRBJ2-7 and V is TRBV18; D is perhaps TRBD1 or TRBD2 (5 bases each). The CDR3 covers 13 residues. Germline values: CDR1 KGHSH, CDR2 LQKENI. V gave up 1 base and J gave up 7 bases, with 11 bases separating them. This chain's CDR3 is CASSPLDGGEQYF. The CDR3 coding sequence is TGTGCCAGCTCACCACTAGATGGGGGAGAGCAGTACTTC. The full variable domain, its missing parts supplied by reference TRBV18 and TRBJ2-7, is NAGVMQNPRHLVRRRGQEARLRCSPMKGHSHVYWYRQLPEEGLKFMVYLQKENIIDESGMPKERFSAEFPKEGPSILRIQQVVRGDSAAYFCASSPLDGGEQYFGPGTRLTVT.

This clonotype was detected ten times or more. V and J are TRBV6-5 and TRBJ2-3, with D perhaps TRBD2 (6 bases). V lost 0 bases, J lost 3 bases, and 10 bases lay in between. Germline CDR1 and CDR2: MNHEY and SVGAGI. The CDR3 contains 15 residues. This CDR3 is CASSYSMTRTDTQYF. In nucleotides, the CDR3 is TGTGCCAGCAGTTACTCGATGACTAGAACAGATACGCAGTATTTT.

By sample share, this clonotype is medium-sized (0.01 to 0.1%). The chain links TRBV2 to TRBJ2-1; D is unresolved. The CDR3 covers 13 residues. The V and J ends lost 1 base and 6 bases respectively, with 7 bases between them. Germline lookup yields CDR1 SNHLY and CDR2 FYNNEI. As DNA, the CDR3 is TGTGCCAGCAGTGAAGGGACCTCCAATGAGCAGTTCTTC. This gives the protein CASSEGTSNEQFF. Full variable domain (rest looked up from reference TRBV2 and TRBJ2-1): EPEVTQTPSHQVTQMGQEVILRCVPISNHLYFYWYRQILGQKVEFLVSFYNNEISEKSEIFDDQFSVERPDGSNFTLKIRSTKLEDSAMYFCASSEGTSNEQFFGPGTRLTVL.

The chain couples TRBV5-1 to TRBJ2-1; 7 bases line up with TRBD1. V shed 2 bases and J 4 bases; nucleotides not matched to a gene: 6. The germline V gene encodes CDR1 SGHRS and CDR2 YFSETQ. The CDR3 totals 15 residues. The DNA for the CDR3 is TGCGCCAGCAGCTTACGACAGGGCCCGTACAATGAGCAGTTCTTC. Amino acids: CASSLRQGPYNEQFF. Using reference TRBV5-1 and TRBJ2-1 for the parts outside the CDR3, the full variable domain is KAGVTQTPRYLIKTRGQQVTLSCSPISGHRSVSWYQQTPGQGLQFLFEYFSETQRNKGNFPGRFSGRQFSNSRSEMNVSTLELGDSALYLCASSLRQGPYNEQFFGPGTRLTVL.

The gene calls are TRBV5-5 and TRBJ2-5, with no clear D. V was pared by 0 bases and J by 10 bases, with 10 bases between. The germline V gene has CDR1 SGHKS and CDR2 YYEKEE (reference sequence). This CDR3 is built from 12 residues. The CDR3: CASSLGQPNQYF. DNA for the CDR3: TGTGCCAGCAGCTTGGGCCAGCCAAACCAGTACTTC.

A remark on this clonotype: A read error may be the cause here, since a much bigger clone is one base away. This rearrangement joins TRBV28 to TRBJ1-5; no reliable D call. Trimming pared 6 bases from V and 4 bases from J, leaving 10 bases between. This CDR3 comprises 13 residues. In germline, CDR1 is MDHEN, CDR2 SYDVKM. This CDR3 reads CASRVTLNQPQHF. CDR3 nucleotide sequence: TGTGCCAGCAGGGTGACATTGAATCAGCCCCAGCATTTT.

This clonotype was observed many times. The CDR3 protein is CASSLLAASYNEQFF. Written as DNA, the CDR3 is TGTGCCAGCAGCCTACTAGCAGCCTCCTACAATGAGCAGTTCTTC. The rearrangement joins TRBV14 to TRBJ2-1, with D maybe TRBD2 (6 bases). Trimming stripped 4 bases from V and 0 bases from J, with 10 bases between. Germline CDR1 and CDR2: SGHDN and FVKESK. This CDR3 comprises 15 residues.

This clonotype was observed at least ten times. The chain combines TRBV7-3 with TRBJ2-1; 10 bases map to TRBD1. V was clipped by 5 bases and J by 3 bases; unmatched bases: 4. Per germline, CDR1 SGHTA and CDR2 FQGTGA. This CDR3 region has 15 residues. This CDR3 is CASSRQGASYNEQFF. CDR3 coding DNA: TGTGCCAGCAGCCGACAGGGGGCAAGCTACAATGAGCAGTTCTTC.

This clonotype was picked up a small number of times. The chain joins TRBV12-3 or TRBV12-4 to TRBJ2-3, with a possible D match to TRBD1 (5 bases). The CDR3 runs 15 residues. With 7 bases removed from V and 2 bases from J, the gap between germline ends came to 16 bases. CDR3 protein: CASTKNLGPTDTQYF. Written as DNA, the CDR3 is TGTGCCAGCACCAAAAACCTGGGGCCCACAGATACGCAGTATTTT.

This clonotype was seen repeatedly, ten times or more. The V and J genes are TRBV7-9 and TRBJ1-1; D might be TRBD1 (5 bases). Germline CDR1 and CDR2: SEHNR and FQNEAQ (reference sequence). Trimming stripped 5 bases from V and 5 bases from J, with 15 bases between. The CDR3 is made up of 14 amino acids. The CDR3 DNA sequence: TGTGCCAGCAGCCGGGGACGGATTGAGACTGAAGCTTTCTTT. Translating gives CASSRGRIETEAFF.

In its sample, this clonotype was seen many times. The chain combines TRBV28 with TRBJ2-7; D remains ambiguous. V lost 2 bases and J lost 1, with 12 bases in between. Germline loops: CDR1 MDHEN, CDR2 SYDVKM. This CDR3 region has 15 residues. CDR3 amino acids: CASSLPGGNSYEQYF. CDR3 nucleotides: TGTGCCAGCAGTTTACCCGGCGGAAATTCCTACGAGCAGTACTTC.

This clonotype has only a few counts. In DNA form, the CDR3 reads TGTGCCAGCAGTGGGCTAGTCGACACGCAGTATTTT. Translation: CASSGLVDTQYF. This chain uses TRBV2 with TRBJ2-3; D remains unclear. V dropped 4 bases and J dropped 9 bases, with 11 bases sitting between them. There are 12 residues in the CDR3. In germline, CDR1 is SNHLY, CDR2 FYNNEI.

As concerns this clonotype: This may stem from a read error, because a much larger clone lies one nucleotide away. CDR3 DNA sequence: TGCGCCAGCAGCCTAAAAACTAGTAAAGGAGAGGCCCAGTACTTC. It yields the protein CASSLKTSKGEAQYF. This chain joins TRBV5-1 and TRBJ2-5; D may be TRBD2 (5 bases). Germline assignment: CDR1 SGHRS and CDR2 YFSETQ. The CDR3 contains 15 residues.

Notes on this clonotype: With only one base between it and a far larger clone, this is likely a read error. The chain has TRBV4-1 and TRBJ2-1, with unresolved D. Germline V gene lookup returns CDR1 MGHRA and CDR2 YSYEKL. The CDR3 extends over 12 amino acids. The CDR3 spells CAGSQAGNEQFF. The CDR3 DNA reads as TGTGCCGGCAGCCAAGCTGGGAATGAGCAGTTCTTC.

Of note for this clonotype: A clone one base away is much larger, so this may be a read error. The chain uses TRBV29-1 and TRBJ2-1, with no clear D. The V end lost 3 bases, the J end lost 6 bases, and 6 bases lay between the germline ends. Germline CDR1 SQVTM, CDR2 ANQGSEA. The CDR3 is 11 amino acids. The CDR3 region has the DNA TGCAGCGTTGATAGCACCAATGAGCAGTTCTTC. This codes for CSVDSTNEQFF.

This clonotype was detected many times. This chain joins TRBV21-1 and TRBJ2-7; TRBD1 is taken as the D call from the table, unchecked against the DNA. TRBV21-1 is shown as a pseudogene. The CDR3 sequence is 15 residues long. CDR3 protein: CASSSRQGWDDEQYF. DNA for the CDR3: TGTGCCAGCAGCTCCCGACAGGGGTGGGATGACGAGCAGTACTTC.

With respect to this clonotype: A single base separates this from a much larger clone, so it may be a read error. V gene TRBV5-1 combines with J gene TRBJ1-1; D is unclear. Germline lookup yields CDR1 SGHRS and CDR2 YFSETQ. The length of the CDR3 is 13 residues. The CDR3 protein is CASTLDLGTEAFF. For the CDR3, the DNA is TGCGCCAGCACCTTGGATCTCGGCACTGAAGCTTTCTTT. Full variable domain (outside the CDR3, taken from reference TRBV5-1 and TRBJ1-1): KAGVTQTPRYLIKTRGQQVTLSCSPISGHRSVSWYQQTPGQGLQFLFEYFSETQRNKGNFPGRFSGRQFSNSRSEMNVSTLELGDSALYLCASTLDLGTEAFFGQGTRLTVV.

This clonotype was recorded many times. V usage is TRBV29-1 and J usage is TRBJ1-2; D is undetermined. The V end was cut by 6 bases, the J end by 0 bases, with 14 bases between. The CDR3 is 14 amino acids. The germline V gene has CDR1 SQVTM and CDR2 ANQGSEA. CDR3 in amino acids: CSVRIALSNYGYTF. The DNA for the CDR3 is TGCAGCGTCCGGATAGCCCTATCTAACTATGGCTACACCTTC.

This clonotype was picked up many times. The chain joins TRBV7-9 to TRBJ1-5; D not resolved. Trimming removed 6 bases at V and 4 bases at J, with 16 bases between. CDR1 is SEHNR, CDR2 FQNEAQ, per germline (reference sequence). The CDR3 sequence is 15 residues long. CDR3 sequence (DNA): TGTGCCAGCAGTTGGTCAAACAGCGAAAATCAGCCCCAGCATTTT. As protein: CASSWSNSENQPQHF.

Notes on this clonotype: A much larger clone differs by one base, so this may be a read error. The gene calls are TRBV20-1 and TRBJ1-6, with TRBD1 identical over 8 bases. Trimming at V came to 4 bases and at J to 8 bases, leaving 22 bases not matched to a gene. Germline V gives CDR1 DFQATT, CDR2 SNEGSKA (reference sequence). The CDR3 is 19 residues long. CDR3 sequence reads: CSATQYRDRQRRGYSPLHF. DNA for the CDR3: TGCAGTGCTACCCAATACCGGGACAGGCAGAGAAGGGGATATTCACCCCTCCACTTT.

V gene TRBV19 combines with J gene TRBJ2-3; D may be TRBD1 (5 bases). CDR1 LNHDA and CDR2 SQIVND come from the germline V gene (reference sequence). This CDR3 has 15 residues. Trimming removed 5 bases at V and 6 bases at J, with 18 bases between. CDR3 nucleotides: TGTGCCAGTAGTCTGGGGCTACTCCCTGGGGATACGCAGTATTTT. This sequence encodes CASSLGLLPGDTQYF.

This clonotype was seen just once. A much larger clone lies a single base off, so this may be a read error. The chain links TRBV6-6 to TRBJ1-1; D remains ambiguous. The CDR3 has 13 residues. In germline, CDR1 is MNHNY, CDR2 SVGAGI (reference sequence). The CDR3 DNA sequence: TGTGCCTGCAGTTACTCACCAAACACTGAAGCTTTCTTT. It yields the protein CACSYSPNTEAFF.

This clonotype was counted at least ten times. This sequence joins TRBV5-1 and TRBJ2-5, with 7 bases that match TRBD1. The ends lost 0 bases at V and 1 base at J; junction bases unmatched: 9. The CDR3 covers 17 residues. The germline CDR1 and CDR2 sequences are SGHRS and YFSETQ. CDR3 nucleotides: TGCGCCAGCAGCTTGGAGGGGACAGCCTACCTCCAAGAGACCCAGTACTTC. It codes for CASSLEGTAYLQETQYF. Combining the CDR3 with reference TRBV5-1 and TRBJ2-5 gives the whole variable domain KAGVTQTPRYLIKTRGQQVTLSCSPISGHRSVSWYQQTPGQGLQFLFEYFSETQRNKGNFPGRFSGRQFSNSRSEMNVSTLELGDSALYLCASSLEGTAYLQETQYFGPGTRLLVL.

Regarding this clonotype: The junction differs from germline at one of its ends, possibly a read error. The chain employs TRBV5-1 and TRBJ1-1; maybe TRBD1 (5 bases). CDR3 size: 15 residues. Germline assignment: CDR1 SGHRS and CDR2 YFSETQ. DNA for the CDR3: TGCGCCAGCAGCTTGGGGTCAGGGATGAACATTGAAGCTTTCTTT. Its translation is CASSLGSGMNIEAFF. Full variable domain (outside the CDR3, taken from reference TRBV5-1 and TRBJ1-1): KAGVTQTPRYLIKTRGQQVTLSCSPISGHRSVSWYQQTPGQGLQFLFEYFSETQRNKGNFPGRFSGRQFSNSRSEMNVSTLELGDSALYLCASSLGSGMNIEAFFGQGTRLTVV.

The genes are TRBV2 and TRBJ2-3; a weak D match, TRBD2 (6 bases). The germline gives CDR1 SNHLY, CDR2 FYNNEI. Trimming removed 7 bases from V and 2 bases from J, with 10 bases in between. This CDR3 contains 13 residues. The CDR3 nucleotides read TGTGCCAGCATTGAGGGACTCACAGATACGCAGTATTTT. It specifies CASIEGLTDTQYF.